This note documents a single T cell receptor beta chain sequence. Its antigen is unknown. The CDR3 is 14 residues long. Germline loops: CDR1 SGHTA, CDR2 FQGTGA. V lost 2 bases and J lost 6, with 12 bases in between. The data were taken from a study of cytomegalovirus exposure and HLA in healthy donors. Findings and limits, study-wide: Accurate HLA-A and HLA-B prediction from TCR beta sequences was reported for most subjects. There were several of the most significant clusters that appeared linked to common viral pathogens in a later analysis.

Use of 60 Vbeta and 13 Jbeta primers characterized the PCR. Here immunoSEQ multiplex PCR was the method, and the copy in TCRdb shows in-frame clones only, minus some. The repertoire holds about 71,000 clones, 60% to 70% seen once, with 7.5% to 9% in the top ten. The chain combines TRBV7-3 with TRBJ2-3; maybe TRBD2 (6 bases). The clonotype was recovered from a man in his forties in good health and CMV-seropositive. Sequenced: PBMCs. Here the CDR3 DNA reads TGTGCCAGCAGCTTAGGAGGGTCTGTGGATACGCAGTATTTT. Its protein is CASSLGGSVDTQYF.